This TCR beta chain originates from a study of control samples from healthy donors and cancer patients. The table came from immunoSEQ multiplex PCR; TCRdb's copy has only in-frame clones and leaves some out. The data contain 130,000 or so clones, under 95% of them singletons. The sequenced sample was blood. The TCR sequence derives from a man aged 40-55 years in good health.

The chain's CDR3 is CSVDEYEQFF. As DNA, the CDR3 is TGCAGCGTTGATGAGTATGAGCAGTTCTTC. The rearrangement links TRBV29-1 to TRBJ2-1, with D uncertain. There are 10 residues in the CDR3. Trimming pared 3 bases from V and 8 bases from J, leaving 5 bases between. Looked up from germline, CDR1 is SQVTM and CDR2 is ANQGSEA.